The 17 T cell receptor beta chains in this list originate from one sample, sequenced in a study of T cell repertoires in cytomegalovirus infection (dated by TCRdb to about 2019). TCRdb lists the instrument as Illumina HiSeq 1500. TCRdb reworked the public reads: Q25 trimming with fastp, MiXCR clone assembly, productive beta chains retained. Each CDR3 protein gets just one entry, which takes the most common genes and DNA from the rows behind it. This sample has roughly 240,000 distinct CDR3 sequences in its table, and about 5.9% of those were observed once. In total, the top ten clones hold less than 7.5% of the sample. The source material was PBMCs. These receptors were collected from a human donor in good health (CMV status not recorded). Some clones in this sample may be carry-over from other donors' samples.

This clonotype was seen at least ten times. V is TRBV28 and J is TRBJ1-4; tentative D call: TRBD1 (6 bases). CDR3 length: 16 residues. V dropped 1 base and J dropped 5 bases, with 14 bases sitting between them. Germline CDR1 is MDHEN and CDR2 is SYDVKM. This CDR3 is CASSLSFLDRNEKLFF. The CDR3 DNA reads TGTGCCAGCAGTTTATCCTTCCTGGACAGAAATGAAAAACTGTTTTTT.

This clonotype was picked up many times. The rearrangement joins TRBV6-1 to TRBJ2-3; D perhaps matches TRBD1 (6 bases). Trimming cost V 2 bases and J 4 bases, with 13 bases left between them. From germline, CDR1 is MNHNS and CDR2 SASEGT. The CDR3 spans 15 residues. The CDR3 region is CASSEQGHFPDTQYF. As DNA, the CDR3 is TGTGCCAGCAGTGAACAGGGGCACTTCCCAGATACGCAGTATTTT.

About this clonotype itself: This may be a read error, as it is one base from a much larger clone. The rearrangement joins TRBV30 to TRBJ2-7, with TRBD2 as a possible D gene (5 bases). CDR3 length equals 15 residues. From germline, CDR1 is GTSNPN and CDR2 SVGIG (reference sequence). V was shortened by 5 bases and J by 2 bases, with 19 bases between the two germline ends. The chain's CDR3 is CAWSTRAAAPYEQYF. The CDR3 DNA sequence: TGTGCCTGGTCGACGCGGGCAGCAGCACCCTACGAGCAGTACTTC.

This clonotype was seen at least ten times. The chain recombines TRBV7-2 with TRBJ2-5; D gene unclear. This CDR3 spans 12 amino acids. The germline CDR1 and CDR2 sequences are SGHTA and FQGNSA. The V end was cut by 3 bases, the J end by 0 bases, with 2 bases between. CDR3 sequence reads: CASSFNQETQYF. In DNA, the CDR3 is TGTGCCAGCAGCTTCAACCAAGAGACCCAGTACTTC.

This clonotype was seen repeatedly, ten times or more. The chain couples TRBV7-2 to TRBJ2-1; 9 nucleotides line up with TRBD2. V lost 2 bases to trimming and J lost 10 bases; unmatched junction nucleotides: 3. The germline V gene has CDR1 SGHTA and CDR2 FQGNSA. The CDR3 extends over 13 amino acids. This chain's CDR3 is CASSLFLAGEQFF. The CDR3 DNA follows: TGTGCCAGCAGCTTATTCCTAGCGGGGGAGCAGTTCTTC.

This clonotype has a count of ten or more. The chain joins TRBV20-1 to TRBJ2-5; the match to TRBD1 covers 7 bases. The CDR3 loop spans 16 amino acids. V trimming: 1 base; J trimming: 5 bases; junction bases outside the gene matches: 13. CDR1 DFQATT and CDR2 SNEGSKA come from the germline V gene (reference sequence). The chain's CDR3 is CSARGSLGGNRETQYF. The CDR3 DNA sequence: TGCAGTGCTAGAGGCTCCTTAGGGGGCAATCGGGAGACCCAGTACTTC.

This chain joins TRBV20-1 and TRBJ2-3; TRBD2 matches at 7 bases. This CDR3 region has 12 residues. Germline CDR1 reads DFQATT; CDR2 reads SNEGSKA (reference sequence). Germline trimming cut 6 bases from V and 6 bases from J; bases unmatched to any gene: 6. The CDR3 sequence is CSARGDPDTQYF. The CDR3 coding sequence is TGCAGTGCCCGGGGGGACCCGGATACGCAGTATTTT.

In its sample, this clonotype was seen many times. The chain employs TRBV27 and TRBJ2-7, with 12 bases lining up with TRBD1. This CDR3 is built from 17 residues. Germline CDR1 MNHEY, CDR2 SMNVEV (reference sequence). The ends lost 0 bases at V and 7 bases at J; junction bases unmatched: 10. In DNA form, the CDR3 reads TGTGCCAGCAGTTTATCCATCCCGGGGACAGGGGGCTATGAGCAGTACTTC. Its translation: CASSLSIPGTGGYEQYF.

This clonotype was found many times. The genes are TRBV12-3 or TRBV12-4 and TRBJ2-2; D gene unclear. V was cut by 8 bases and J by 3 bases, with 16 bases left in between. The CDR3 runs to 15 residues. The CDR3 region is CASSPRTEHTGELFF. The CDR3 DNA reads TGTGCCAGCTCCCCCCGGACGGAACACACCGGGGAGCTGTTTTTT.

The chain couples TRBV18 to TRBJ1-2, with a possible D match to TRBD1 (6 bases). The germline V and J ends were trimmed by 4 bases and 0 bases, with 15 bases remaining between them. Looked up from germline, CDR1 is KGHSH and CDR2 is LQKENI. The CDR3 consists of 16 residues. CDR3 amino acids: CASSLATGPTNYGYTF. CDR3 bases: TGTGCCAGCTCACTGGCCACAGGGCCCACTAACTATGGCTACACCTTC.

This clonotype was observed many times. Here the CDR3 reads CASSQYRDSNEQFF. As DNA, the CDR3 is TGTGCCAGCAGCCAATACCGGGACAGCAATGAGCAGTTCTTC. This sequence joins TRBV7-2 and TRBJ2-1; 7 nucleotides agree with TRBD1. Germline V gene data show CDR1 as SGHTA and CDR2 as FQGNSA. The CDR3 loop spans 14 amino acids. The trim removed 5 bases at V and 6 bases at J, leaving 7 bases unmatched.

This clonotype was detected ten times or more. The chain joins TRBV4-3 to TRBJ1-4; 9 positions agree with TRBD1. V lost 0 bases, J lost 7 bases, and 6 bases stayed unmatched. CDR1 and CDR2 (germline): LGHNA, YSLEER. CDR3 length equals 16 residues. The CDR3 loop reads CASSQDIGTGTEKLFF. CDR3 bases: TGCGCCAGCAGCCAAGATATCGGGACAGGGACTGAAAAACTGTTTTTT.

The chain carries TRBV4-1 and TRBJ2-1; no reliable D call. The CDR3 runs 12 residues. The V end was cut by 1 base, the J end by 15 bases, with 13 bases between. Germline values: CDR1 MGHRA, CDR2 YSYEKL. This chain's CDR3 is CASSQVGLERFF. The CDR3 DNA follows: TGCGCCAGCAGCCAAGTAGGGCTAGAGAGGTTCTTC.

This clonotype was counted at least ten times. The chain combines TRBV6-2 or TRBV6-3 with TRBJ2-3; 8 positions match TRBD2. Germline-derived CDR1 and CDR2 are MNHEY and SVGEGT. V was clipped by 3 bases and J by 3 bases; unmatched bases: 11. The CDR3 length is 17 residues. CDR3 coding DNA: TGTGCCAGCAGTTATGGGGCGAGCGGGGGTTTAACAGATACGCAGTATTTT. Its translation: CASSYGASGGLTDTQYF.

This clonotype was seen ten or more times. The chain recombines TRBV14 with TRBJ1-1; the D is unclear. Trimming shortened V by 0 bases and J by 8 bases, and 13 bases separated the two germline ends. The CDR3 is made up of 14 amino acids. Germline V gene data show CDR1 as SGHDN and CDR2 as FVKESK. The DNA for the CDR3 is TGTGCCAGCAGCCAAGAGGTCGGCCTGGGAGAAGCTTTCTTT. This sequence encodes CASSQEVGLGEAFF.

This clonotype has at least ten counts. The rearrangement joins TRBV7-9 to TRBJ1-5, with D unclear. The germline V and J ends were trimmed by 1 base and 7 bases, with 11 bases remaining between them. This CDR3 is built from 14 residues. Per germline, CDR1 SEHNR and CDR2 FQNEAQ (reference sequence). CDR3 DNA sequence: TGTGCCAGCAGCTTAGGTAGGGTCGGGCAGCCCCAGCATTTT. Its protein product is CASSLGRVGQPQHF.

This rearrangement joins TRBV20-1 to TRBJ2-7, with 7 positions matching TRBD2. Germline CDR1 DFQATT, CDR2 SNEGSKA (reference sequence). The V and J ends lost 5 bases and 1 base, in that order; junction bases with no gene match: 14. The CDR3 loop spans 16 amino acids. CDR3 loop: CSALLAAKSLSYEQYF. Written as DNA, the CDR3 is TGCAGTGCTCTTCTAGCGGCCAAATCTCTTTCCTACGAGCAGTACTTC.